This T cell receptor (beta chain) was sequenced during a study of shared clonotypes between healthy human individuals. Regarding the study as a whole: Estimated richness values were generally larger in naive subsets than in memory subsets.

Measured with immunoSEQ multiplex PCR; TCRdb has only the in-frame clones, and not every one. Among more than 400,000 clones listed, 90% to 97% were seen once. The CDR3 runs 19 residues. CDR1 and CDR2 from the germline V gene are SGHAT and FQNNGV. The J segment lost 5 bases and the V segment lost 5 bases, leaving 22 bases of the junction unmatched. About this clone itself: Its antigen is undetermined.

The chain couples TRBV11-2 to TRBJ2-5, with 8 bases that match TRBD2. Input material: naive CD4+ T cells sorted from blood. Subset denoted: CD45RA+ positively selected. The sequence was collected from a woman between 25 and 40 years old in good health. CDR3 loop: CASSSRVGAGDLGVETQYF. The CDR3 DNA follows: TGTGCCAGCAGCAGCAGGGTCGGAGCGGGAGACTTGGGAGTGGAGACCCAGTACTTC.